The rows below give T cell receptor beta chains drawn from one sample of a study of cytomegalovirus exposure and HLA in healthy donors. Data came from immunoSEQ multiplex PCR; TCRdb stores just in-frame clones and leaves some out. Among about 140,000 clones listed, approximately 82% were seen once. The sequenced sample consisted of PBMCs. The receptors derive from a woman aged 60-70 years in good health and CMV-seropositive. The CDR3 runs from the conserved cysteine through the conserved F or W. D genes are given only for firm matches. A row's size may be missing; if present it is once, few, many or a size class.

clone_size	v_call	d_call	j_call	cdr3_nt	cdr3_aa
-	TRBV7-3	-	TRBJ2-1	TGTGCCAGCAGCTTATTAGGTCCCGGGGGAAGCTCCTACAATGAGCAGTTCTTC	CASSLLGPGGSSYNEQFF
-	TRBV4-3	TRBD2	TRBJ2-7	TGCGCCAGCAGCCCCTCTACTAGCGGGAGCTACGAGCAGTACTTC	CASSPSTSGSYEQYF
-	TRBV25-1	-	TRBJ1-6	TGTGCCAGCAGTGAATCCCCGAGTTCACCCCTCCACTTT	CASSESPSSPLHF
once	TRBV15	-	TRBJ2-1	TGTGCCACCAGCAAGAGGGAGCTGGAGGGGCAGTTCTTC	CATSKRELEGQFF
-	TRBV6-4	TRBD1	TRBJ2-2	TGTGCCAGGCCAGAGACAGGGGTGGACACCGGGGAGCTGTTTTTT	CARPETGVDTGELFF
-	TRBV2	-	TRBJ1-2	TGTGCCAGCCTAAAGGGGGGCTACACCTTC	CASLKGGYTF
-	TRBV5-8	TRBD1	TRBJ2-7	TGTGCCAGCAGCTTGCAGGGGGCCTACGAGCAGTACTTC	CASSLQGAYEQYF
few	TRBV18	-	TRBJ2-7	TGTGCCAGCTCACCACCGGTCAGGGGTTACGACGAGCAGTACTTC	CASSPPVRGYDEQYF
-	TRBV5-5	-	TRBJ1-5	TGTGCCAGCAGCCCGGCGGTCAATGTGGGCAATCAGCCCCAGCATTTT	CASSPAVNVGNQPQHF
-	TRBV6-1	-	TRBJ2-5	TGTGCCAGCAGTGAACTATCAGGGGCACAAGAGACCCAGTACTTC	CASSELSGAQETQYF
-	TRBV28	TRBD1	TRBJ2-7	TGTGCCAGCAGCCAGACAGGGGGGGGCTACGAGCAGTACTTC	CASSQTGGGYEQYF
-	TRBV5-4	TRBD1	TRBJ2-1	TGTGCCAGCGGCTCGGACAGGGTCACCTACAATGAGCAGTTCTTC	CASGSDRVTYNEQFF
-	TRBV10-3	-	TRBJ1-1	TGTGCCATCACCGTGGAGTTGAACACTGAAGCTTTCTTT	CAITVELNTEAFF
-	TRBV5-4	-	TRBJ2-7	TGTGCCAGCAGCTTAGAGGGCAAGTTATACGAGCAGTACTTC	CASSLEGKLYEQYF
-	TRBV6-5	-	TRBJ2-5	TGTGCCACCCAGGTCCAGTTACAAGAGACCCAGTACTTC	CATQVQLQETQYF
-	TRBV7-9	-	TRBJ1-5	TGTGCCAGCTCCTTTGCGGAGCAGCCCCAGCATTTT	CASSFAEQPQHF
-	TRBV9	TRBD2	TRBJ2-1	TGTGCCAGCAGCGAGTTAGCGGGAGTGGGAGACAATGAGCAGTTCTTC	CASSELAGVGDNEQFF
-	TRBV15	-	TRBJ1-3	TGTGCCACCAGCAGAGATCAAAGGCAGCGCCTCTCTGGAAACACCATATATTTT	CATSRDQRQRLSGNTIYF
-	TRBV28	TRBD2	TRBJ2-7	TGTGCCAGCACTACTAGCGGGGCTTACGGGCAGTACTTC	CASTTSGAYGQYF
-	TRBV30	TRBD2	TRBJ2-5	TGTGCCTGGAGTGTAGGGCGGGAGGCGACCCAGTACTTC	CAWSVGREATQYF
-	TRBV6-5	TRBD1	TRBJ2-7	TGTGCCAGCAGTTACTCGATTGGGACAGGGGTCTACGAGCAGTACTTC	CASSYSIGTGVYEQYF
-	TRBV4-2	TRBD1	TRBJ2-4	TGTGCCAGCAGCCCGGGACAGTGGGGGAACATTCAGTACTTC	CASSPGQWGNIQYF